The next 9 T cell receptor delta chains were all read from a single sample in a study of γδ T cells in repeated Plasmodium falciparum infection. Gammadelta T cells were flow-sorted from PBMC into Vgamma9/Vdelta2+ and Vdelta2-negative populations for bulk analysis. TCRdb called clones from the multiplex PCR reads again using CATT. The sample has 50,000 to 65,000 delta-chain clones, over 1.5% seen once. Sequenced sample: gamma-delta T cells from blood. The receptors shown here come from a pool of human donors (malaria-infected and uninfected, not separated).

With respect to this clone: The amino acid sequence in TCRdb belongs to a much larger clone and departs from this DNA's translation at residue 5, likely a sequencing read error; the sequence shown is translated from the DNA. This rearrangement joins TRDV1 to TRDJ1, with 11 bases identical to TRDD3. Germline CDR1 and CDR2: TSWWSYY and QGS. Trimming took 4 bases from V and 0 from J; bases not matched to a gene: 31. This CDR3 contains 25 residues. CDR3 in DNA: TGTGCTCTTGGGGGACGGAGTATCAGGTACCCCATTGTGGGGGATACGTTCGGGTACACCGATAAACTCATCTTT. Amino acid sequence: CALGGRSIRYPIVGDTFGYTDKLIF.

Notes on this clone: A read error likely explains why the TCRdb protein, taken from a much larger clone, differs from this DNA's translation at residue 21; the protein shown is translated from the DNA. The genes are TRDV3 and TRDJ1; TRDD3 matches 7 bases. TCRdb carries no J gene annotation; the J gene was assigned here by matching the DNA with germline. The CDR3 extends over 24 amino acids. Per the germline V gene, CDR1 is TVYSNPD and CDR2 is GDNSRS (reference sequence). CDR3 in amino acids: CAFRKPKYVHYGGYGRTNTDELIF. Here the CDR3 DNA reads TGTGCCTTTCGGAAACCAAAATACGTTCATTATGGAGGATACGGTAGAACAAACACCGATGAACTCATCTTT.

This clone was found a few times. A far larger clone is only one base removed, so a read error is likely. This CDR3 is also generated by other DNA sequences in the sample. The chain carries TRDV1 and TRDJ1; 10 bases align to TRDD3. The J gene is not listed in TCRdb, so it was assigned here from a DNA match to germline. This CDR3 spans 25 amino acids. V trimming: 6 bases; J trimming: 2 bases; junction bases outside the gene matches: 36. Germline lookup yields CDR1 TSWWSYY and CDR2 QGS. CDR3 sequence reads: CALGDSPTTEPQPRTGGLPTDKLIF. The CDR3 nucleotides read TGTGCTCTTGGTGACTCTCCTACAACGGAACCCCAACCCCGTACTGGGGGATTACCAACCGATAAACTCATCTTT.

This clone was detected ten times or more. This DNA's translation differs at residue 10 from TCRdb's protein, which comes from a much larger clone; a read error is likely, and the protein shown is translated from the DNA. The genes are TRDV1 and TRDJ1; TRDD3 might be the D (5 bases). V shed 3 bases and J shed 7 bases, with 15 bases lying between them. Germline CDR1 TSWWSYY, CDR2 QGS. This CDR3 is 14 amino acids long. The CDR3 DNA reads TGTGCTCTTGGGGAGGATAGAGGGGACGGTAAACTCATCTTT. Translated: CALGEDRGDGKLIF.

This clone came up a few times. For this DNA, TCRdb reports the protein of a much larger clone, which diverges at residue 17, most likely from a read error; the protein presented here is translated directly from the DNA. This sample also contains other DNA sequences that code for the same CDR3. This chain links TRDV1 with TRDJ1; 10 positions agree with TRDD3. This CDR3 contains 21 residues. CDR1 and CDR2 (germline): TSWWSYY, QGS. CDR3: CALGEQVFRKGGYAGTGKLIF. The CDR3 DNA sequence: TGTGCTCTTGGGGAACAAGTATTTAGGAAGGGGGGATACGCCGGAACCGGTAAACTCATCTTC.

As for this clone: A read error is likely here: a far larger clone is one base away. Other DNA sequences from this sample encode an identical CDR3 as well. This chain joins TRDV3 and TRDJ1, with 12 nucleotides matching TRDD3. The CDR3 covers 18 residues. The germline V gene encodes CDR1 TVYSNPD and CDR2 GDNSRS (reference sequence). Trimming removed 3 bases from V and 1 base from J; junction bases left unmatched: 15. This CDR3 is CAFRFPYWGILATDKLIF. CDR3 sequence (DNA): TGTGCCTTCAGGTTCCCCTACTGGGGGATACTGGCCACCGATAAACTCATCTTT.

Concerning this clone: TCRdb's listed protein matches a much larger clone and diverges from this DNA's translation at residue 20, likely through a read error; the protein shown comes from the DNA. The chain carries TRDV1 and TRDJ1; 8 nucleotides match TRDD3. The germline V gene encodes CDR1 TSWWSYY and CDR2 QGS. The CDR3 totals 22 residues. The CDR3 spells CALGVNPPSDDQCGIRTDKHIF. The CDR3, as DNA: TGTGCTCTTGGTGTAAACCCGCCTTCCGACGACCAATGTGGGATACGCACCGATAAACACATCTTT.

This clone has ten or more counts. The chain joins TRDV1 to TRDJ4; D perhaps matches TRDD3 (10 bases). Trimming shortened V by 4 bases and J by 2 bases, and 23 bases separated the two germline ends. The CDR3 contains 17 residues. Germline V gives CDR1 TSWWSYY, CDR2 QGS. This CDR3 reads CALGGAFLLGDPRPLIF. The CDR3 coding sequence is TGTGCTCTTGGGGGGGCCTTCCTACTGGGGGATCCTAGACCCCTGATCTTT.

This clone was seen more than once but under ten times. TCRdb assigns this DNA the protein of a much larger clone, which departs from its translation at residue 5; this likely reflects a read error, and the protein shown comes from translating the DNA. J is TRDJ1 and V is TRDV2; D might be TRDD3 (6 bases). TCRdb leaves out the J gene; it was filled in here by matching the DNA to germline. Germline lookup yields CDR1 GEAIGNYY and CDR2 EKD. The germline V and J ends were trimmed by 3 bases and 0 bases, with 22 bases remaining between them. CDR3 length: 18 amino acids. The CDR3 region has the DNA TGTGCCTGTGACGGAAGTTCTGGGGTCCCTCCGTACACCGATAAACTCATCTTT. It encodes CACDGSSGVPPYTDKLIF.